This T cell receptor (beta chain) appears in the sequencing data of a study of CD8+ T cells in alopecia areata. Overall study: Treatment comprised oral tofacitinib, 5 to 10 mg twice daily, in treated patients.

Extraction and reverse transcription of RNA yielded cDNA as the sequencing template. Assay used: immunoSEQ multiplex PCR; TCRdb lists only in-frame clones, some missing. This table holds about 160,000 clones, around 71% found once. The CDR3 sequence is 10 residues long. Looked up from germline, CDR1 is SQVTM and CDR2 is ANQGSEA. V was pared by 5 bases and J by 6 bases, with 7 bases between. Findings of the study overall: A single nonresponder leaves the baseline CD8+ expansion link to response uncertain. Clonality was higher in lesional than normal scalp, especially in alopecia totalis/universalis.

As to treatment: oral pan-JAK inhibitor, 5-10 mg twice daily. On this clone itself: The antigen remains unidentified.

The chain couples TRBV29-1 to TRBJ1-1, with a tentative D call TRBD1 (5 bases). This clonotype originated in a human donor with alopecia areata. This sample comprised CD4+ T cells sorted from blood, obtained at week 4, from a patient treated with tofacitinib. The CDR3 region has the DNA TGCAGCGTTAGGGACTCTGAAGCTTTCTTT. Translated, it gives CSVRDSEAFF. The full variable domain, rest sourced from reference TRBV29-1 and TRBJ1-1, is SAVISQKPSRDICQRGTSLTIQCQVDSQVTMMFWYRQQPGQSLTLIATANQGSEATYESGFVIDKFPISRPNLTFSTLTVSNMSPEDSSIYLCSVRDSEAFFGQGTRLTVV.